These 5 T cell receptor beta chains originate from one sample sequenced in a study of tumor-infiltrating lymphocytes in primary liver carcinoma. Investigators took RNA and DNA out together from roughly 21-30 mg of unsorted bulk tissue. With a constant-region primer, TCR beta cDNA was made from about 0.55 ug of total RNA. It was through three nested multiplex PCR rounds of slightly modified ARM-PCR that TCR beta libraries arose. Investigators reported that the first two PCR rounds, at 9 to 11 cycles each, used TRBV1-TRBV30 forward primers with a C-beta reverse primer. Via MiXCR, TCRdb re-called the multiplex PCR reads, giving one row per CDR3 protein. The sample has fewer than 30,000 distinct CDR3 sequences, over 60% seen once; the top ten hold 40% to 55%. Specimen: liver tumor tissue from sampling region 3. Subset: tumor region T3, left-lateral pole. The receptors shown here come from a man between 40 and 49 years old with primary liver carcinoma and hepatitis B virus infection.

Notes on this clonotype: One end of the junction fails to match germline, which may point to a read error. The chain carries TRBV20-1 and TRBJ2-2; D is tentatively TRBD1 or TRBD2 (5 bases each). Germline loops: CDR1 DFQATT, CDR2 SNEGSKA (reference sequence). This CDR3 has 15 residues. This CDR3 reads CSARQPGNRSGKLFF. The CDR3 coding sequence is TGCAGTGCTAGGCAGCCGGGAAACAGGTCCGGGAAGCTGTTTTTT.

As concerns this clonotype: An end of the junction differs from the germline gene, which may be a read error. This chain uses TRBV11-2 with TRBJ2-5; no clear D. CDR3 size: 16 residues. Germline loops: CDR1 SGHAT, CDR2 FQNNGV. In nucleotides, the CDR3 is TGTGCGAGCAGTCAAACTCCTGGCGTGGGGAAAAAGACCCAGTACTTC. It codes for CASSQTPGVGKKTQYF.

In this sample, this clonotype is medium-sized. The J gene is TRBJ2-2, the V gene TRBV5-4, with D unclear. V was clipped by 5 bases and J by 4 bases, with 9 bases between them. Germline V lookup: CDR1 SGHNT, CDR2 YYREEE (reference sequence). The CDR3 is 13 amino acids. The CDR3 region has the DNA TGTGCCAGCAGGACTGCCGGCACCGGGGAGCTGTTTTTT. It yields the protein CASRTAGTGELFF.

Of note for this clonotype: The junction departs from the called germline gene at one end, perhaps through a read error. V is TRBV10-3 and J is TRBJ2-7; 10 bases fit TRBD2. This CDR3 is 19 amino acids long. Germline CDR1 reads ENHRY; CDR2 reads SYGVKD. The CDR3 region has the DNA TGTGTCATCACCAAACGGTCGGGACCAGCGGGAGGGCTCTCCTACGAGCAGTACTTC. It is translated as CVITKRSGPAGGLSYEQYF.

The gene calls are TRBV6-1 and TRBJ2-1; tentatively, D is TRBD2 (6 bases). Germline loops: CDR1 MNHNS, CDR2 SASEGT. V lost 9 bases to trimming and J lost 6 bases, with 18 bases between them. The CDR3 covers 14 residues. CDR3 nucleotide sequence: TGTGCCAGTATAAGCGGGTTTGGCTTCAATGAGCAGTTCTTC. Its protein is CASISGFGFNEQFF.